These 19 T cell receptor beta chains originate from one sample sequenced in a study of cytomegalovirus exposure and HLA in healthy donors (dated 2017 in TCRdb). Libraries came from the immunoSEQ multiplex PCR assay. A mixture of 60 forward primers for TCR Vbeta segments and 13 reverse primers for TCR Jbeta segments was used in the multiplex PCR. In its TCRdb copy, this immuneACCESS table keeps in-frame sequences only and misses some clones. Where compared with another copy, unresolved V genes explain less than half of these, and the others have no known cause. Within this sample are 110,000 or so clones, with over 70% of them counted one time only. More than 3.5% of the sample comes from the top ten. The sequenced material came from PBMCs. All receptors derive from a woman in her 40s in good health and CMV-seropositive.

Comments on this clone: Its ends do not fully match the called genes, so a read error is possible. The rearrangement joins TRBV7-9 to TRBJ1-1; D may be TRBD1 (5 bases). Germline V gene data show CDR1 as SEHNR and CDR2 as FQNEAQ (reference sequence). This CDR3 comprises 15 residues. The chain's CDR3 is CSSSFQGGENTEAFF. CDR3 DNA sequence: TGTTCCAGCAGCTTCCAGGGAGGGGAGAACACTGAAGCTTTCTTT.

Worth noting for this clone: Since the CDR3 does not end with the conserved phenylalanine or tryptophan, this likely comes from a read error. It is unclear where the CDR3 begins or ends on the DNA, so no DNA is shown, and the CDR3 is as TCRdb lists it. The CDR3 sequence is CASTTPGRGDL. The chain links TRBV6-1 to TRBJ1-2. The CDR3 numbers 11 amino acids, ends counted. Germline assignment: CDR1 MNHNS and CDR2 SASEGT.

This chain joins TRBV5-1 and TRBJ1-6; 10 bases line up with TRBD1. The CDR3 totals 15 residues. V lost 4 bases to trimming and J lost 8 bases; unmatched junction nucleotides: 6. CDR1 and CDR2 from the germline V gene are SGHRS and YFSETQ. The CDR3 DNA follows: TGCGCCAGCAGCACGACGACAGGGGGCGATTCACCCCTCCACTTT. Its translation is CASSTTTGGDSPLHF.

This chain joins TRBV10-3 and TRBJ1-1; no clear D gene. With 2 bases removed from V and 2 bases from J, the gap between germline ends came to 6 bases. Germline CDR1 and CDR2: ENHRY and SYGVKD. The CDR3 extends over 13 amino acids. This CDR3 reads CAISETANTEAFF. As DNA, the CDR3 is TGTGCCATCAGTGAGACAGCCAACACTGAAGCTTTCTTT.

The V call is TRBV6-1, the J call TRBJ2-1; D gene unclear. The length of the CDR3 is 15 residues. Germline assignment: CDR1 MNHNS and CDR2 SASEGT. Deletions cut 4 bases from V and 0 bases from J, with 10 bases between. The CDR3 DNA reads TGTGCCAGCAGTGTTCTGGGCGCCTCCTACAATGAGCAGTTCTTC. It specifies CASSVLGASYNEQFF.

The chain has TRBV18 and TRBJ1-5; D unclear. Germline CDR1 and CDR2: KGHSH and LQKENI. The CDR3 contains 15 residues. Trimming took off 3 bases at V and 0 bases at J, with 9 bases between the two ends. The CDR3 here is CASSPTTDSNQPQHF. Written as DNA, the CDR3 is TGTGCCAGCTCACCGACAACAGATAGCAATCAGCCCCAGCATTTT.

This sequence joins TRBV4-1 and TRBJ2-7, with TRBD1 matching over 8 bases. Trimming took 3 bases from V and 2 from J; bases not matched to a gene: 3. The CDR3 is 14 residues long. Germline loops: CDR1 MGHRA, CDR2 YSYEKL. The CDR3 DNA reads as TGCGCCAGCAGCCATCGGGACAGGCCCTACGAGCAGTACTTC. It specifies CASSHRDRPYEQYF.

This clone was seen once. The chain uses TRBV5-4 and TRBJ1-6; 10 nucleotides match TRBD1. The CDR3 is 14 residues long. J lost 7 bases, V lost 5 bases, and 3 bases had no gene match. The germline CDR1 and CDR2 sequences are SGHNT and YYREEE (reference sequence). In DNA form, the CDR3 reads TGTGCCAGCAGTTCGACAGGGGGCAATTCACCCCTCCACTTT. As protein: CASSSTGGNSPLHF.

The CDR3 region is CASSFYQGAWGNTIYF. In DNA, the CDR3 is TGTGCCAGCAGCTTTTATCAGGGGGCCTGGGGAAACACCATATATTTT. V usage is TRBV7-9 and J usage is TRBJ1-3, with TRBD1 identical over 8 bases. Germline CDR1 is SEHNR and CDR2 is FQNEAQ (reference sequence). With V trimmed by 3 bases and J by 4 bases, 8 bases remained unmatched. This CDR3 has 16 amino acids.

This clone was observed once. The chain is built from TRBV18 and TRBJ2-4, with D perhaps TRBD1 (7 bases). Germline loops: CDR1 KGHSH, CDR2 LQKENI. The V end was cut by 6 bases, the J end by 8 bases, with 17 bases between. The CDR3 loop spans 14 amino acids. The CDR3 spells CASSDVEGADIQYF. In nucleotides, the CDR3 is TGTGCCAGCTCTGACGTGGAGGGGGCAGACATTCAGTACTTC.

The CDR3 reads CASQGQDSNYGYTF. CDR3 coding DNA: TGTGCCAGCCAGGGCCAAGACAGTAACTATGGCTACACCTTC. V usage is TRBV2 and J usage is TRBJ1-2, with D perhaps TRBD1 (5 bases). CDR1 is SNHLY and CDR2 is FYNNEI in the germline V gene. The V gene lost 8 bases and the J gene lost 1 base, with 14 bases spanning the gap. The CDR3 runs to 14 residues.

CDR3 DNA sequence: TGTGCCAGCAGTGAAGCGGACGGGGGGCCCTACGAGCAGTACTTC. It is translated as CASSEADGGPYEQYF. This sequence joins TRBV6-1 and TRBJ2-7, with TRBD2 as a possible D gene (7 bases). This CDR3 is built from 15 residues. CDR1 is MNHNS and CDR2 is SASEGT in the germline V gene. V was clipped by 0 bases and J by 2 bases, with 11 bases between them.

This chain uses TRBV19 with TRBJ1-4, with D possibly being TRBD1 (5 bases). The CDR3 sequence is 13 residues long. V shed 4 bases and J shed 5 bases, with 8 bases lying between them. Per the germline V gene, CDR1 is LNHDA and CDR2 is SQIVND (reference sequence). CDR3 bases: TGTGCCAGTAGTAGACAGCGAAATGAAAAACTGTTTTTT. Residues: CASSRQRNEKLFF.

The V and J genes are TRBV6-5 and TRBJ1-1; D gene unclear. The CDR3 loop spans 15 amino acids. Germline CDR1 is MNHEY and CDR2 is SVGAGI. Trimming left V 7 bases short and J 6 bases short, with 21 bases between. This CDR3 reads CASIQEGGREPEAFF. The DNA of the CDR3 is TGTGCCAGCATACAAGAGGGCGGGAGAGAGCCTGAAGCTTTCTTT.

The chain combines TRBV30 with TRBJ2-3; 7 nucleotides align to TRBD2. The germline V gene encodes CDR1 GTSNPN and CDR2 SVGIG (reference sequence). Germline trimming cut 0 bases from V and 1 base from J; bases unmatched to any gene: 10. The CDR3 extends over 17 amino acids. DNA of the CDR3: TGTGCCTGGAGTGTAACCCTTGGACGGGGGGGCACAGATACGCAGTATTTT. Its translation: CAWSVTLGRGGTDTQYF.

This chain links TRBV19 with TRBJ2-3; possibly TRBD1 for D (6 bases). With 2 bases removed from V and 3 bases from J, the gap between germline ends came to 15 bases. Germline V gene lookup returns CDR1 LNHDA and CDR2 SQIVND (reference sequence). CDR3 size: 16 residues. CDR3 in amino acids: CASSISSGDWTDTQYF. For the CDR3, the DNA is TGTGCCAGTAGTATATCTTCAGGGGATTGGACAGATACGCAGTATTTT.

The rearrangement uses TRBV9 and TRBJ2-3; D gene ambiguous. This CDR3 has 12 residues. V lost 7 bases and J lost 1, with 7 bases in between. Germline-derived CDR1 and CDR2 are SGDLS and YYNGEE. For the CDR3, the DNA is TGTGCCAGCGGCCTCCGCACAGATACGCAGTATTTT. This codes for CASGLRTDTQYF.

This clone was seen only once. The chain has TRBV7-2 and TRBJ2-1, with D perhaps TRBD2 (5 bases). From germline, CDR1 is SGHTA and CDR2 FQGNSA. The CDR3 sequence is 13 residues long. Trimming cost V 1 base and J 4 bases, with 5 bases left between them. CDR3 region: CASSLGEYNEQFF. The CDR3 DNA reads TGTGCCAGCAGCTTAGGGGAGTACAATGAGCAGTTCTTC.

The chain employs TRBV6-4 and TRBJ2-1; 10 nucleotides align to TRBD2. The CDR3 spans 16 residues. V gave up 4 bases and J gave up 0 bases; unmatched junction bases: 3. CDR1 is MRHNA and CDR2 is SNTAGT in the germline V gene. For the CDR3, the DNA is TGTGCCAGCAGTGGAATAGCGGGGGGCTCCTACAATGAGCAGTTCTTC. Translating it yields CASSGIAGGSYNEQFF.